Below, 5 T cell receptor beta chains from the same sample are listed, as sequenced in a study of cytomegalovirus exposure and HLA in healthy donors (dated by TCRdb to the late 2010s). Library prep was done by the immunoSEQ multiplex PCR assay. For the multiplex PCR, a mixture combining 60 forward primers for TCR Vbeta segments and 13 reverse primers for TCR Jbeta segments was used. TCRdb re-hosts the immuneACCESS table, in-frame sequences only. Its copies lack some clones; in the studies checked, an unresolved V gene accounts for under half of them, and the cause for the rest is not known. The sample data list 200,000 to 300,000 clones, and 70% to 90% of these were observed just once. In total, the top ten clones hold roughly 0.26% of the sample. Sequenced input: PBMCs. These TCRs come from a girl aged 2 to 10 in good health and CMV-seronegative.

This clone was detected once. The V and J genes are TRBV18 and TRBJ2-7; 10 nucleotides line up with TRBD2. Germline-derived CDR1 and CDR2 are KGHSH and LQKENI. The CDR3 covers 16 residues. The junction had 13 bases not matched to a gene; V was cut back by 6 bases and J by 5 bases. CDR3 sequence reads: CASSYALAGVRDEQYF. CDR3 coding DNA: TGTGCCAGCTCTTATGCTCTAGCGGGAGTAAGGGACGAGCAGTACTTC.

In DNA, the CDR3 is TGTGCCAGCAGTGCCCGTTACGAGCAGTACTTC. Its translation: CASSARYEQYF. The chain joins TRBV6-1 to TRBJ2-7; D gene unclear. V was pared by 4 bases and J by 4 bases, with 5 bases between. Per germline, CDR1 MNHNS and CDR2 SASEGT. CDR3 length: 11 residues.

This clone was counted a few times. The rearrangement links TRBV19 to TRBJ2-5, with TRBD1 as a possible D gene (5 bases). V dropped 2 bases and J dropped 4 bases, with 5 bases sitting between them. CDR3 length equals 12 residues. Germline V lookup: CDR1 LNHDA, CDR2 SQIVND (reference sequence). CDR3 sequence: CASSIQGETQYF. The CDR3 DNA is TGTGCCAGTAGTATACAGGGAGAGACCCAGTACTTC.

V gene TRBV2 combines with J gene TRBJ1-6; weak D call: TRBD1 (6 bases). CDR3 length equals 15 residues. Germline V gene data show CDR1 as SNHLY and CDR2 as FYNNEI. The V gene lost 6 bases and the J gene lost 9 bases, with 18 bases spanning the gap. The CDR3 sequence: CASSQDRYSSSPLHF. In DNA, the CDR3 is TGTGCCAGCAGCCAAGACAGGTACTCATCTTCACCCCTCCACTTT.

The J gene is TRBJ1-1, the V gene TRBV6-5; D not resolved. This CDR3 comprises 11 residues. Germline V gene data show CDR1 as MNHEY and CDR2 as SVGAGI. V lost 10 bases to trimming and J lost 2 bases, with 8 bases between them. The CDR3 DNA follows: TGTGCCATTCACAGCAACACTGAAGCTTTCTTT. Translation: CAIHSNTEAFF.